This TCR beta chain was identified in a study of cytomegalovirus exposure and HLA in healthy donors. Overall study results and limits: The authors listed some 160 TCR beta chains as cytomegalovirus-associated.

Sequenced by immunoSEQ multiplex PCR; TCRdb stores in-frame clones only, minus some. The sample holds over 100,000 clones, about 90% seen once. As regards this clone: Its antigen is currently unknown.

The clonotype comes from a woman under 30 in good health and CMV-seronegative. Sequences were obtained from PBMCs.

The CDR3 nucleotides read TGTGCCAGCACTCCGGGGACACGGATTGAAGCTTTCTTT. Amino acids: CASTPGTRIEAFF. The chain combines TRBV28 with TRBJ1-1; tentatively, D is TRBD1 (6 bases). This CDR3 is 13 amino acids long. V was trimmed by 7 bases and J by 7 bases, leaving 16 bases between them. The germline V gene has CDR1 MDHEN and CDR2 SYDVKM.